This TCR beta chain was documented in a study of blood T cell repertoires in COVID-19 (TCRdb year 2020). In the study overall: Samples covering the acute and convalescent phases of COVID-19 were provided by collaborators in the United States, Italy and Spain. The prospective study material was composed of cDNA or gDNA derived from T cells, B-cell-depleted T cells, or PBMCs. The dataset comprised deeply sampled blood TCRbeta repertoires from subjects exposed to, actively infected with, or recovered from COVID-19. The repertoires were made available in a free public database intended to serve as a resource for research on the immune response to SARS-CoV-2. Samples came from the ongoing ImmuneRACE study (first 160 participants) plus 1,254 subjects from 6 global collaborators. A de-identified subject ID, COVID-19 status, age in years and sex were almost always included in the sample metadata. Where available, HLA class I and class II types were obtained from metadata supplied by the sample provider rather than from assay-based typing. Study-wide conclusions, independent of this receptor: The amount of clinical and demographic metadata varied by source and participant and was provided uncurated.

Trimming at the junction amounts to 5 bases on V and 6 bases on J, and the germline ends lie 11 bases apart. From a lookup of the germline V gene, CDR1 and CDR2 are MDHEN and SYDVKM. The CDR3 numbers 13 residues from cysteine through phenylalanine. Only the CDR3 portion is preserved as DNA: 39 bases, with reading frame beginning at the first base. The collaborating institutions used their own protocols to collect whole blood in K2EDTA tubes. For TCRbeta analysis, collaborator samples were shipped as frozen whole blood, as isolated PBMCs, or as DNA extracted from either sample type. TCRbeta CDR3 regions were amplified from genomic DNA by means of the immunoSEQ Assay, a bias-controlled multiplex PCR. The authors processed their data as follows. Nucleated cell counts per sample were estimated from amplification of reference gene primers within the assay. Sequence reads were collapsed and filtered to measure the absolute abundance of every unique TCRbeta CDR3 rearrangement. For each sample, productive Simpson clonality was calculated as the square root of Simpson's diversity index across productive rearrangements. TCRdb provides this immuneACCESS table in a form limited to in-frame rearrangements. Some clones are lacking; in checked studies, under half of them reflect an unresolved V gene, and why the rest are absent is not known. The V and J calls and clone size come from that table; D and trimming were worked out from the DNA. Counted in this sample were roughly 500,000 clones; 80% to 90% of them appeared once. The ten largest clones capture roughly 3.1% of the sample.

On this clone: What this receptor recognizes is not known. Base qualities are not at hand, and no much larger clone is one base apart.

The sequenced material came from peripheral blood. The chain employs TRBV28 and TRBJ2-1; 5 matching bases give a weak D call of TRBD2. This sequence originates from a human donor in a cohort sampled during active COVID-19. The CDR3 corresponds to CASSDILGNEQFF. Read as DNA, the sequence is TGTGCCAGCAGTGATATACTAGGCAATGAGCAGTTCTTC.